The 26 T cell receptor beta chains listed next were all sequenced from one sample in a study of blood T cell repertoires in COVID-19. Assay used: immunoSEQ multiplex PCR; TCRdb lists only in-frame clones, some missing. The data hold 240,000 or so clones, with approximately 85% observed a single time. The sample comprised peripheral blood. These receptors were taken from a woman aged 55-75 years with active or convalescent COVID-19.

This rearrangement joins TRBV30 to TRBJ2-7; possibly TRBD1 for D (6 bases). V was clipped by 0 bases and J by 0 bases, with 18 bases between them. Looked up from germline, CDR1 is GTSNPN and CDR2 is SVGIG (reference sequence). The CDR3 runs to 17 residues. CDR3 residues: CAWSVVLQGRLSYEQYF. Written as DNA, the CDR3 is TGTGCCTGGAGTGTTGTTTTACAGGGCAGGCTCTCCTACGAGCAGTACTTC.

This clone was detected a few times. The gene calls are TRBV6-5 and TRBJ2-3; 11 bases are shared with TRBD2. Per the germline V gene, CDR1 is MNHEY and CDR2 is SVGAGI. The CDR3 extends over 15 amino acids. V was clipped by 8 bases and J by 8 bases; unmatched bases: 12. The CDR3 loop reads CASGVVAGGPGTQYF. In DNA, the CDR3 is TGTGCCAGCGGCGTGGTAGCGGGGGGGCCGGGTACGCAGTATTTT.

The J gene is TRBJ1-6, the V gene TRBV5-5; D not resolved. This CDR3 has 15 amino acids. Trimming took 0 bases from V and 8 from J, leaving 12 bases between them. In germline, CDR1 is SGHKS, CDR2 YYEKEE (reference sequence). CDR3 sequence (DNA): TGTGCCAGCAGCTTGGAGAGGGTCGGTGATTCACCCCTCCACTTT. Translated: CASSLERVGDSPLHF.

V usage is TRBV25-1 and J usage is TRBJ2-1; 11 bases fit TRBD2. There are 16 residues in the CDR3. After removal of 7 bases from V and 8 bases from J, the junction contained 13 bases not matched to a gene. The germline gives CDR1 MGHDK, CDR2 SYGVNS. CDR3 residues: CASTERLAGGGDEQFF. CDR3 bases: TGTGCCAGCACCGAGCGGCTAGCGGGGGGTGGGGATGAGCAGTTCTTC.

This rearrangement joins TRBV19 to TRBJ1-1, with D possibly being TRBD1 (5 bases). V was shortened by 5 bases and J by 4 bases, with 17 bases between the two germline ends. Germline V CDR1 and CDR2: LNHDA, SQIVND (reference sequence). The CDR3 runs to 15 residues. CDR3 amino acids: CASSADTALATEAFF. In nucleotides, the CDR3 is TGTGCCAGTAGTGCGGACACCGCCCTTGCCACTGAAGCTTTCTTT.

The chain couples TRBV3-1 (or the pseudogene TRBV3-2) to TRBJ1-4, with 9 bases matching TRBD1. V shed 4 bases, J shed 5 bases, and the junction held 8 bases outside the gene matches. Germline loops: CDR1 LGHDT, CDR2 YNNKEL (reference sequence). CDR3 length: 16 amino acids. CDR3 sequence (DNA): TGTGCCAGCAGCCCACTTAGACAGGGGGGGAATGAAAAACTGTTTTTT. This codes for CASSPLRQGGNEKLFF.

The V and J genes are TRBV29-1 and TRBJ2-7; possible D gene TRBD2, 6 bases. The length of the CDR3 is 15 residues. V lost 3 bases and J 0 bases, leaving 15 bases between the germline ends. Looked up from germline, CDR1 is SQVTM and CDR2 is ANQGSEA. CDR3 region: CSVEGTPRSSYEQYF. In DNA, the CDR3 is TGCAGCGTTGAGGGGACTCCCAGGAGCTCCTACGAGCAGTACTTC.

The chain joins TRBV6-6 to TRBJ1-1, with 9 bases identical to TRBD1. V was clipped by 6 bases and J by 11 bases; unmatched bases: 7. The CDR3 totals 12 residues. Germline CDR1 and CDR2: MNHNY and SVGAGI (reference sequence). The CDR3 DNA follows: TGTGCCAGCAGATCCGGGACAGGGATGGCTTTCTTT. Its translation is CASRSGTGMAFF.

This chain links TRBV7-3 with TRBJ2-6; 9 nucleotides line up with TRBD1. V shed 8 bases, J shed 1 base, and the junction held 9 bases outside the gene matches. CDR1 and CDR2 (germline): SGHTA, FQGTGA. The CDR3 spans 17 residues. For the CDR3, the DNA is TGTGCCAGCGGGAAACAGGGGGCGCAGTCTGGGGCCAACGTCCTGACTTTC. Its protein is CASGKQGAQSGANVLTF.

The chain combines TRBV28 with TRBJ1-2; TRBD1 might be the D (5 bases). This CDR3 comprises 11 residues. V lost 11 bases and J 5 bases, leaving 12 bases between the germline ends. CDR1 is MDHEN, CDR2 SYDVKM, per germline. In nucleotides, the CDR3 is TGTGCCGGCTCAGGGTGGTATGGCTACACCTTC. Protein: CAGSGWYGYTF.

This clone came up many times. The gene calls are TRBV19 and TRBJ1-5, with D maybe TRBD1 (5 bases). With 6 bases removed from V and 5 bases from J, the gap between germline ends came to 14 bases. Germline-derived CDR1 and CDR2 are LNHDA and SQIVND (reference sequence). The CDR3 extends over 14 amino acids. The CDR3 is CASRATDRHQPQHF. The CDR3, as DNA: TGTGCCAGTAGGGCGACAGACCGCCATCAGCCCCAGCATTTT.

This chain connects TRBV6-5 to TRBJ1-1; no reliable D call. CDR3 length equals 13 residues. Germline V lookup: CDR1 MNHEY, CDR2 SVGAGI. The V and J ends lost 5 bases and 3 bases respectively, with 10 bases between them. CDR3 sequence reads: CASSKVEDTEAFF. The DNA for the CDR3 is TGTGCCAGCAGTAAGGTGGAGGACACTGAAGCTTTCTTT.

This rearrangement joins TRBV19 to TRBJ2-7, with D possibly matching TRBD1 (7 bases). Trimming removed 3 bases from V and 2 bases from J, with 20 bases in between. Germline CDR1 and CDR2: LNHDA and SQIVND (reference sequence). There are 17 residues in the CDR3. The CDR3 sequence: CASSMDGGDRATYEQYF. The CDR3 bases are TGTGCCAGTAGTATGGACGGGGGTGACAGGGCCACCTACGAGCAGTACTTC.

The genes are TRBV9 and TRBJ2-3, with a possible D match to TRBD2 (5 bases). From germline, CDR1 is SGDLS and CDR2 YYNGEE. This CDR3 contains 15 residues. V lost 1 base to trimming and J lost 0 bases, with 9 bases between them. CDR3 bases: TGTGCCAGCAGCGTATTGAGCGGTAGCACAGATACGCAGTATTTT. The encoded protein is CASSVLSGSTDTQYF.

This clone came up a few times. This chain connects TRBV9 to TRBJ1-1; a weak D match, TRBD1 (5 bases). V gave up 1 base and J gave up 1 base, with 8 bases separating them. Per the germline V gene, CDR1 is SGDLS and CDR2 is YYNGEE. The CDR3 covers 14 residues. CDR3 loop: CASSVQTENTEAFF. CDR3 bases: TGTGCCAGCAGCGTACAGACAGAGAACACTGAAGCTTTCTTT.

This chain joins TRBV9 and TRBJ1-2; D not resolved. Looked up from germline, CDR1 is SGDLS and CDR2 is YYNGEE. V was shortened by 2 bases and J by 4 bases, with 21 bases between the two germline ends. This CDR3 has 17 residues. The CDR3 is CASSVMAGPGVTYGYTF. The CDR3 DNA follows: TGTGCCAGCAGCGTTATGGCAGGCCCGGGAGTAACCTATGGCTACACCTTC.

This clone came up a few times. The chain joins TRBV7-2 to TRBJ1-5, with 10 positions matching TRBD1. Germline trimming cut 4 bases from V and 6 bases from J; bases unmatched to any gene: 3. In germline, CDR1 is SGHTA, CDR2 FQGNSA. There are 14 residues in the CDR3. The CDR3 region is CASSSGTGVQPQHF. CDR3 nucleotides: TGTGCCAGCAGCTCAGGGACAGGGGTTCAGCCCCAGCATTTT. The whole variable domain, filled in from reference TRBV7-2 and TRBJ1-5, reads GAGVSQSPSNKVTEKGKDVELRCDPISGHTALYWYRQSLGQGLEFLIYFQGNSAPDKSGLPSDRFSAERTGGSVSTLTIQRTQQEDSAVYLCASSSGTGVQPQHFGDGTRLSIL.

V gene TRBV28 combines with J gene TRBJ1-2; D is unresolved. V was trimmed by 7 bases and J by 4 bases, leaving 19 bases between them. Germline V gene lookup returns CDR1 MDHEN and CDR2 SYDVKM. There are 15 residues in the CDR3. The CDR3 is CASKLGEGGGYGYTF. The CDR3 bases are TGTGCCAGCAAGCTAGGTGAGGGTGGTGGCTATGGCTACACCTTC.

This clone was counted between two and nine times. The V gene is TRBV30, the J gene TRBJ2-3; D uncertain. Trimming took off 5 bases at V and 3 bases at J, with 12 bases between the two ends. CDR1 and CDR2 from the germline V gene are GTSNPN and SVGIG (reference sequence). The CDR3 extends over 13 amino acids. The CDR3 is CAWDSSFTDTQYF. CDR3 DNA sequence: TGTGCCTGGGATTCGAGTTTTACAGATACGCAGTATTTT. Looking up the rest from reference TRBV30 and TRBJ2-3 gives the full variable domain: SQTIHQWPATLVQPVGSPLSLECTVEGTSNPNLYWYRQAAGRGLQLLFYSVGIGQISSEVPQNLSASRPQDRQFILSSKKLLLSDSGFYLCAWDSSFTDTQYFGPGTRLTVL.

V is TRBV27 and J is TRBJ1-2; TRBD1 might be the D (5 bases). Germline CDR1 reads MNHEY; CDR2 reads SMNVEV (reference sequence). The length of the CDR3 is 14 residues. Trimming removed 5 bases at V and 8 bases at J, with 18 bases between. The CDR3 is CASSPGGAGRGYTF. CDR3 DNA: TGTGCCAGCAGTCCAGGCGGGGCAGGTCGAGGCTACACCTTC.

The J gene is TRBJ2-7, the V gene TRBV5-1; a weak D match, TRBD2 (7 bases). V was cut by 0 bases and J by 1 base, with 17 bases left in between. The V gene's germline CDR1 is SGHRS and CDR2 YFSETQ. The CDR3 has 17 amino acids. The CDR3 here is CASSLESGGEGSYEQYF. For the CDR3, the DNA is TGCGCCAGCAGCTTGGAGTCGGGGGGCGAGGGGTCCTACGAGCAGTACTTC. The variable domain in full, with the rest retrieved from reference TRBV5-1 and TRBJ2-7, is KAGVTQTPRYLIKTRGQQVTLSCSPISGHRSVSWYQQTPGQGLQFLFEYFSETQRNKGNFPGRFSGRQFSNSRSEMNVSTLELGDSALYLCASSLESGGEGSYEQYFGPGTRLTVT.

This clone was observed once. The chain combines TRBV6-5 with TRBJ1-3; D not certain. V lost 4 bases and J 0 bases, leaving 10 bases between the germline ends. Germline V gene data show CDR1 as MNHEY and CDR2 as SVGAGI. This CDR3 has 15 amino acids. CDR3 region: CASSSSNLSGNTIYF. Written as DNA, the CDR3 is TGTGCCAGCAGTTCATCTAACCTCTCTGGAAACACCATATATTTT.

This sequence joins TRBV5-1 and TRBJ2-1; the match to TRBD2 covers 9 bases. V shed 0 bases, J shed 0 bases, and the junction held 4 bases outside the gene matches. This CDR3 region has 17 residues. Germline V gives CDR1 SGHRS, CDR2 YFSETQ. The CDR3 DNA reads TGCGCCAGCAGCTTGGTAAGCGGGGGGAACTCCTACAATGAGCAGTTCTTC. Its translation: CASSLVSGGNSYNEQFF.

The gene calls are TRBV28 and TRBJ2-6; D possibly corresponds to TRBD2 (6 bases). V dropped 8 bases and J dropped 0 bases, with 14 bases sitting between them. The CDR3 runs to 16 residues. Germline V gene data show CDR1 as MDHEN and CDR2 as SYDVKM. For the CDR3, the DNA is TGTGCCAGCGGCGATGGGGGGAGCTCTGGGGCCAACGTCCTGACTTTC. Protein: CASGDGGSSGANVLTF. Full variable domain (rest looked up from reference TRBV28 and TRBJ2-6): DVKVTQSSRYLVKRTGEKVFLECVQDMDHENMFWYRQDPGLGLRLIYFSYDVKMKEKGDIPEGYSVSREKKERFSLILESASTNQTSMYLCASGDGGSSGANVLTFGAGSRLTVL.

The chain links TRBV6-1 to TRBJ1-1, with 8 nucleotides matching TRBD1. Unmatched junction bases numbered 5, after V lost 1 base and J lost 7 bases. Germline CDR1 MNHNS, CDR2 SASEGT. This CDR3 comprises 14 residues. Here the CDR3 reads CASSEDRGIDEAFF. For the CDR3, the DNA is TGTGCCAGCAGTGAAGACAGGGGGATTGATGAAGCTTTCTTT.

The rearrangement uses TRBV10-1 and TRBJ2-7, with D perhaps TRBD1 (6 bases). V was clipped by 0 bases and J by 2 bases, with 14 bases between them. The CDR3 extends over 16 amino acids. Germline V gives CDR1 WNHNN, CDR2 SYGVQD (reference sequence). This chain's CDR3 is CASSESPGHLPYEQYF. In DNA, the CDR3 is TGCGCCAGCAGTGAGTCTCCGGGACACCTTCCCTACGAGCAGTACTTC.